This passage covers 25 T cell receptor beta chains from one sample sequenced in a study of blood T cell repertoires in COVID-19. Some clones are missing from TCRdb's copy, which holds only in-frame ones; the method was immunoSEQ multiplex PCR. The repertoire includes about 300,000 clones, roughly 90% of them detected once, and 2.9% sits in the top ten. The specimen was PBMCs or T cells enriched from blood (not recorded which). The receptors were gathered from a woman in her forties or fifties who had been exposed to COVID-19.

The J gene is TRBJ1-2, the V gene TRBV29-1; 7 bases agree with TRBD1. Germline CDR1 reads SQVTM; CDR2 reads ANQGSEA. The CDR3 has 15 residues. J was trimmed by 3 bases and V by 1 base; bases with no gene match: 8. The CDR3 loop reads CSVEGNHDRDYGYTF. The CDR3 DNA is TGCAGCGTTGAAGGGAACCATGACAGGGACTATGGCTACACCTTC.

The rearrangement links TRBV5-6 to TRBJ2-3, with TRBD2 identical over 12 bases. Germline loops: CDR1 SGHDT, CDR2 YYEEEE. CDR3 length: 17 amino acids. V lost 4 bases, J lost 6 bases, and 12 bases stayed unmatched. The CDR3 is CASSPKGLAGWADTQYF. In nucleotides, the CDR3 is TGTGCCAGCAGCCCGAAGGGACTAGCGGGCTGGGCTGATACGCAGTATTTT.

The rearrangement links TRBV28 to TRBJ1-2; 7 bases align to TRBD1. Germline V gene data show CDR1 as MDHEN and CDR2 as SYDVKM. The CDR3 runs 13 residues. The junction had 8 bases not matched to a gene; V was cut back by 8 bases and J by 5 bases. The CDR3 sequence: CASGLQGFYGYTF. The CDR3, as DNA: TGTGCCAGCGGATTACAGGGGTTTTATGGCTACACCTTC.

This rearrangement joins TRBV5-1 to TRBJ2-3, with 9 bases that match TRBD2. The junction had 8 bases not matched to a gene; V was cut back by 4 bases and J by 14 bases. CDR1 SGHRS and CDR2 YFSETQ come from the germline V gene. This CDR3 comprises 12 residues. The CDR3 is CASSLAGGPGYF. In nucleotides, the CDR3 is TGCGCCAGCAGCCTGGCGGGGGGGCCTGGGTATTTT. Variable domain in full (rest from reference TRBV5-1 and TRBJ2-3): KAGVTQTPRYLIKTRGQQVTLSCSPISGHRSVSWYQQTPGQGLQFLFEYFSETQRNKGNFPGRFSGRQFSNSRSEMNVSTLELGDSALYLCASSLAGGPGYFGPGTRLTVL.

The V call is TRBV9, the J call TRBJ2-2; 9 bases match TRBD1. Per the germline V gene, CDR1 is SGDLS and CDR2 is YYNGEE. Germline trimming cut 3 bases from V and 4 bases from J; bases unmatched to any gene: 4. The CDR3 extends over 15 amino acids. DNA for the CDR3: TGTGCCAGCAGCGGGACAGGGGACGGCACCGGGGAGCTGTTTTTT. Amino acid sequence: CASSGTGDGTGELFF. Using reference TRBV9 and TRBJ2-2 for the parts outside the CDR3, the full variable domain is DSGVTQTPKHLITATGQRVTLRCSPRSGDLSVYWYQQSLDQGLQFLIQYYNGEERAKGNILERFSAQQFPDLHSELNLSSLELGDSALYFCASSGTGDGTGELFFGEGSRLTVL.

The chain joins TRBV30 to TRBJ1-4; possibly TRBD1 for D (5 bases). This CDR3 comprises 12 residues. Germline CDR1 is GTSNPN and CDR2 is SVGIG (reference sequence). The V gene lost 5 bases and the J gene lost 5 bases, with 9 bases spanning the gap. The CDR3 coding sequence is TGTGCCTGGGACAGATTAAATGAAAAACTGTTTTTT. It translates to CAWDRLNEKLFF.

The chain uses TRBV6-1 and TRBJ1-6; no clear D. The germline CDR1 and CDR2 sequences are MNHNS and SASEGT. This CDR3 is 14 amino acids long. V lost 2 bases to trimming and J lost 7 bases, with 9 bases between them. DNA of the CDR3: TGTGCCAGCAGTGAAAAGGGAGGGAATTCACCCCTCCACTTT. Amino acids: CASSEKGGNSPLHF.

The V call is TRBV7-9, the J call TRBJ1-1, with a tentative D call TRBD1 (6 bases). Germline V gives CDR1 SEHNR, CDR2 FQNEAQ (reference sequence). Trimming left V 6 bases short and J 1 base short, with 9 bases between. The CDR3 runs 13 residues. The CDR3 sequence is CASRIGGNTEAFF. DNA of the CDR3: TGTGCCAGCAGAATAGGGGGGAACACTGAAGCTTTCTTT.

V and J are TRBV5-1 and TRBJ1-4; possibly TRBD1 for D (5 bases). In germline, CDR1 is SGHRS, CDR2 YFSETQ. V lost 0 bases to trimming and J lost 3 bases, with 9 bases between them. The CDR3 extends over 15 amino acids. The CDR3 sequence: CASSLGQRSNEKLFF. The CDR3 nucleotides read TGCGCCAGCAGCTTGGGACAGCGATCTAATGAAAAACTGTTTTTT.

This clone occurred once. The CDR3 bases are TGTGCCAGCAGCGACTACCTCAAGACCCAGTACTTC. Its protein is CASSDYLKTQYF. The chain employs TRBV7-2 and TRBJ2-5; D is possibly TRBD2 (5 bases). The CDR3 has 12 residues. CDR1 and CDR2 from the germline V gene are SGHTA and FQGNSA. Trimming removed 5 bases from V and 6 bases from J, with 10 bases in between.

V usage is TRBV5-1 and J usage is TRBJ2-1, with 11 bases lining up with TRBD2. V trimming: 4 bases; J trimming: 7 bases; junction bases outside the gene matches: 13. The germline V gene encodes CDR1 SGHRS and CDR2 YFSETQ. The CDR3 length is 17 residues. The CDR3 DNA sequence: TGCGCCAGCAGCATGTTAGCGGGGGGGCGGTTGGTGAATGAGCAGTTCTTC. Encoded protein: CASSMLAGGRLVNEQFF.

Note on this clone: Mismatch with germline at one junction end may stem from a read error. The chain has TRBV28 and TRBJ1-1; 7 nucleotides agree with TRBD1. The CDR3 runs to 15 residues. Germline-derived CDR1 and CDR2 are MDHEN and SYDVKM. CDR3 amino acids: CATSTGTLMNAEAFF. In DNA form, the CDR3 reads TGTGCCACCTCGACAGGGACTCTAATGAACGCTGAAGCTTTCTTT.

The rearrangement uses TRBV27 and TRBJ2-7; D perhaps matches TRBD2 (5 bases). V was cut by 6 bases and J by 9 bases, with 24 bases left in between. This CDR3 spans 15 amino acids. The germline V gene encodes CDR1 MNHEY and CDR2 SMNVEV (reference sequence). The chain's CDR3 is CASSPHHPGRVVQYF. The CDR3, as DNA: TGTGCCAGCAGCCCGCACCACCCGGGAAGGGTTGTGCAGTACTTC.

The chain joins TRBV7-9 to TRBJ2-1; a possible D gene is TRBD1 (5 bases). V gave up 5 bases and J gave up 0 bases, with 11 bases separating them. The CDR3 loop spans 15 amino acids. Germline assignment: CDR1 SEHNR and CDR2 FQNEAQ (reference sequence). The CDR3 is CASSAQGSSYNEQFF. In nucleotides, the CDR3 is TGTGCCAGCAGCGCCCAGGGCAGCTCCTACAATGAGCAGTTCTTC.

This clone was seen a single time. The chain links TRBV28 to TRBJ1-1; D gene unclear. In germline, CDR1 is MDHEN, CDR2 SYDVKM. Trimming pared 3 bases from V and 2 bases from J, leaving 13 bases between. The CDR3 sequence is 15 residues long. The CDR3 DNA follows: TGTGCCAGCAGTTTGACTAATACTATCAACACTGAAGCTTTCTTT. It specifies CASSLTNTINTEAFF.

CDR3 residues: CASSPEGRDYEQYF. The CDR3 nucleotides are TGTGCCAGCAGCCCCGAAGGGAGAGACTACGAGCAGTACTTC. This chain uses TRBV11-2 with TRBJ2-7; D might be TRBD2 (5 bases). Germline V CDR1 and CDR2: SGHAT, FQNNGV. This CDR3 has 14 amino acids. Deletions cut 5 bases from V and 3 bases from J, with 14 bases between.

DNA for the CDR3: TGTGCCACCAGTGATTCACTGACAGGGGTGACTGGGGCCAACGTCCTGACTTTC. This gives the protein CATSDSLTGVTGANVLTF. The chain employs TRBV24-1 and TRBJ2-6; the match to TRBD1 covers 8 bases. The germline gives CDR1 KGHDR, CDR2 SFDVKD. CDR3 length: 18 amino acids. After removal of 2 bases from V and 2 bases from J, the junction contained 7 bases not matched to a gene.

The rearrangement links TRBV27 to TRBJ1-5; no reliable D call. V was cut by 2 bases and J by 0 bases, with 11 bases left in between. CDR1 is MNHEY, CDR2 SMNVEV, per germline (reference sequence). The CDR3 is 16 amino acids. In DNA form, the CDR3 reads TGTGCCAGCAGTTTAATGCCGCCCTATAGCAATCAGCCCCAGCATTTT. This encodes CASSLMPPYSNQPQHF.

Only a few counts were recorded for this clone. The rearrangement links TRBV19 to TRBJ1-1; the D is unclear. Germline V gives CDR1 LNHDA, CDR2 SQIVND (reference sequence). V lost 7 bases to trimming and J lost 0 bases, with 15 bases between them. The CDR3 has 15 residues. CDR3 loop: CASIPFRGLNTEAFF. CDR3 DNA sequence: TGTGCCAGTATCCCCTTTAGAGGCCTGAACACTGAAGCTTTCTTT.

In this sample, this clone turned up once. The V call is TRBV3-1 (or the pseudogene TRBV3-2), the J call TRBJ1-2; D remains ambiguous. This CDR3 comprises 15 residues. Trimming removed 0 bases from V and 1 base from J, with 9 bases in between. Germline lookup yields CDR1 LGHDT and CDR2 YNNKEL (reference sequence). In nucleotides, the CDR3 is TGTGCCAGCAGCCAAGACGGGAGAAATAACTATGGCTACACCTTC. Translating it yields CASSQDGRNNYGYTF.

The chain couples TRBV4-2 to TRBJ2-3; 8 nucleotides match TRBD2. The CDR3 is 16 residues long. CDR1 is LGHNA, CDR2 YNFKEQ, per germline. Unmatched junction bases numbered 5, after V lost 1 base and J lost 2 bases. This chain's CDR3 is CASSQGVAGNTDTQYF. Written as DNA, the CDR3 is TGTGCCAGCAGCCAAGGTGTAGCGGGAAACACAGATACGCAGTATTTT.

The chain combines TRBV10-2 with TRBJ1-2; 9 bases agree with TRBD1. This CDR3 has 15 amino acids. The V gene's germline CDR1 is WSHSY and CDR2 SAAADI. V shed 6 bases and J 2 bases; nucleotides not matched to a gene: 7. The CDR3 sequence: CASSQPGTGNYGYTF. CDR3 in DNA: TGCGCCAGCAGCCAACCGGGGACAGGGAACTATGGCTACACCTTC.

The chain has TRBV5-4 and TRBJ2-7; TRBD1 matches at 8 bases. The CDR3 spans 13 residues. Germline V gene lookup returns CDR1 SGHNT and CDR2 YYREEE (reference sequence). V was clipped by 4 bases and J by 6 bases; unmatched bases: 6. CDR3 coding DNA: TGTGCCAGCAGCGAGACAGGGGTCCGCGAGCAGTACTTC. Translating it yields CASSETGVREQYF. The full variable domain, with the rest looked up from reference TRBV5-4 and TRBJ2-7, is ETGVTQSPTHLIKTRGQQVTLRCSSQSGHNTVSWYQQALGQGPQFIFQYYREEENGRGNFPPRFSGLQFPNYSSELNVNALELDDSALYLCASSETGVREQYFGPGTRLTVT.

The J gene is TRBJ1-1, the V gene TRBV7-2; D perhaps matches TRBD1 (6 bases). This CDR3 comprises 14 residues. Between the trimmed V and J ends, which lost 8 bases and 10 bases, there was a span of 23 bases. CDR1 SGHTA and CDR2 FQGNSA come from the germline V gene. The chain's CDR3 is CASGRGGFEPRAFF. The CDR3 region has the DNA TGTGCCAGCGGAAGGGGGGGGTTCGAGCCCAGAGCTTTCTTT.

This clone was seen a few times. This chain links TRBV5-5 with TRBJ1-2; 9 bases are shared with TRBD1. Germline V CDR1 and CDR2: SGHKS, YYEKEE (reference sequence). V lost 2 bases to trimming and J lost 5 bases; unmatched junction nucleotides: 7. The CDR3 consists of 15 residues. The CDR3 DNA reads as TGTGCCAGCAGCTTAATCCAGGGACAGGGATATGGCTACACCTTC. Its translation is CASSLIQGQGYGYTF.